The present T cell receptor beta chain was sequenced within a study of memory CD4+ T cells and cytomegalovirus serostatus. Study-level information: Of the healthy Belgian adults, several were CMV seropositive and 24 seronegative.

Turning to this clone: The antigen remains unidentified.

Single viable CD3+CD4+CD8-CD45RO+ cells were sorted as the memory CD4+ T cells. The CDR3 sequence is 15 residues long. The V end was cut by 4 bases, the J end by 4 bases, with 17 bases between. The germline V gene has CDR1 SGHRS and CDR2 YFSETQ. Study results and caveats: About two fifths of the roughly 160 known CMV-associated TCRbeta sequences appeared in CD4+ memory.

Using immunoSEQ multiplex PCR, the repertoire was profiled, and TCRdb retains in-frame clones only, with some absent. The repertoire holds around 99,000 clones, 80% seen once, with 3.6% in the top ten. Specimen: memory CD4+ T cells from blood. This chain links TRBV5-1 with TRBJ1-1; a possible D gene is TRBD1 (6 bases). The TCR originated in an adult in good health and CMV-seropositive. CDR3 sequence: CASSAEQGWVTEAFF. The CDR3 DNA sequence: TGCGCCAGCAGCGCTGAACAGGGATGGGTCACTGAAGCTTTCTTT.